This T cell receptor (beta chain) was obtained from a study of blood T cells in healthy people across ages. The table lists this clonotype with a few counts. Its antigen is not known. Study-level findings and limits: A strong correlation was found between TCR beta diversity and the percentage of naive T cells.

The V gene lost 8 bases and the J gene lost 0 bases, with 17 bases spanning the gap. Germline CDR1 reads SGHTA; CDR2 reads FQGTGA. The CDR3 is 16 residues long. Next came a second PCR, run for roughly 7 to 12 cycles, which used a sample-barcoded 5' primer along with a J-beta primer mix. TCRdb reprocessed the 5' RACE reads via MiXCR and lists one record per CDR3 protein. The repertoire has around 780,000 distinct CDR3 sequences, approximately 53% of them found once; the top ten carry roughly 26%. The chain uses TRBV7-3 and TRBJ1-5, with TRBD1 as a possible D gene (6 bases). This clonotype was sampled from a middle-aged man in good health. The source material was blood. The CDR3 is CASDVLGAYSNQPQHF. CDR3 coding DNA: TGTGCCAGCGACGTGTTGGGGGCTTATAGCAATCAGCCCCAGCATTTT.